The 16 T cell receptor beta chains given below trace back to one sample, sequenced in a study of blood T cells in healthy people across ages. Primed by a sample-barcoded 5' primer and a J-beta primer mix, a second PCR proceeded for 7 to 11 cycles. TCRdb re-derived calls from the 5' RACE reads in MiXCR, one entry per CDR3 protein. The table shows hundreds of thousands of distinct CDR3 sequences, with around 45% occurring only once. Sequencing was done on a sample of blood. These TCRs come from a woman aged 60-75 years in good health.

Only one count was recorded for this clonotype. The rearrangement joins TRBV12-3 or TRBV12-4 to TRBJ1-2; the D is unclear. CDR3 length equals 12 residues. V lost 3 bases to trimming and J lost 8 bases, with 10 bases between them. This chain's CDR3 is CASSLVVGGYTF. In DNA form, the CDR3 reads TGTGCCAGCAGTTTGGTAGTGGGAGGCTACACCTTC.

This chain links TRBV29-1 with TRBJ2-2; possible D gene TRBD1, 5 bases. V lost 5 bases to trimming and J lost 1 base, with 8 bases between them. The germline V gene encodes CDR1 SQVTM and CDR2 ANQGSEA. The CDR3 has 13 amino acids. CDR3 sequence (DNA): TGCAGCGTTCGAACAGGGAACACCGGGGAGCTGTTTTTT. This encodes CSVRTGNTGELFF.

There are a few counts of this clonotype. The chain couples TRBV6-2 or TRBV6-3 to TRBJ2-6; D is ambiguous. The CDR3 length is 15 residues. Germline V lookup: CDR1 MNHEY, CDR2 SVGEGT. The V gene lost 2 bases and the J gene lost 4 bases, with 9 bases spanning the gap. CDR3 sequence: CASSYRESGANVLTF. CDR3 coding DNA: TGTGCCAGCAGTTACAGGGAATCCGGGGCCAACGTCCTGACTTTC.

The genes are TRBV28 and TRBJ2-7, with 7 bases that match TRBD2. The CDR3 loop spans 15 amino acids. CDR1 MDHEN and CDR2 SYDVKM come from the germline V gene. V dropped 2 bases and J dropped 2; count of bases not matched to a gene: 6. The DNA of the CDR3 is TGTGCCAGCAGTTTAGGACTAGGGGAGGCCTACGAGCAGTACTTC. It specifies CASSLGLGEAYEQYF.

This clonotype has only a few counts. The chain has TRBV2 and TRBJ1-2; 9 bases map to TRBD1. CDR3 size: 13 residues. V was pared by 4 bases and J by 3 bases, with 0 bases of the junction left unmatched. Germline-derived CDR1 and CDR2 are SNHLY and FYNNEI. The CDR3 DNA sequence: TGTGCCAGCAGTGGGACAGGGGACTATGGCTACACCTTC. This translates into CASSGTGDYGYTF.

This clonotype was counted only a few times. The V call is TRBV5-1, the J call TRBJ1-2, with D possibly being TRBD1 (5 bases). Trimming removed 4 bases at V and 6 bases at J, with 10 bases between. CDR1 is SGHRS, CDR2 YFSETQ, per germline. The CDR3 contains 12 residues. The CDR3 region is CASSPRGDGYTF. Written as DNA, the CDR3 is TGCGCCAGCAGCCCGCGAGGGGATGGCTACACCTTC.

This chain connects TRBV7-6 to TRBJ2-6; 9 bases match TRBD2. J lost 3 bases, V lost 5 bases, and 11 bases had no gene match. CDR3 length: 18 residues. From germline, CDR1 is SGHVS and CDR2 FNYEAQ. The CDR3 region has the DNA TGTGCCAGCAGCCCGATTAGCGGGAGTTCATTTGGGGCCAACGTCCTGACTTTC. This sequence encodes CASSPISGSSFGANVLTF.

V and J are TRBV29-1 and TRBJ2-1; possibly TRBD1 for D (6 bases). This CDR3 spans 12 amino acids. Trimming removed 6 bases from V and 13 bases from J, with 19 bases in between. Germline V gene data show CDR1 as SQVTM and CDR2 as ANQGSEA. The CDR3 DNA follows: TGCAGCGTGGAACAGGGTGGGGAGACCCAGTTCTTC. Its protein product is CSVEQGGETQFF.

This clonotype was counted between two and nine times. This chain connects TRBV10-3 to TRBJ2-1; possible D gene TRBD2, 6 bases. V lost 0 bases and J lost 3, with 12 bases in between. The CDR3 sequence is 16 residues long. Germline CDR1 is ENHRY and CDR2 is SYGVKD. The CDR3 DNA reads TGTGCCATCAGTGAGTCGATGGTAGCGGACTACAATGAGCAGTTCTTC. It specifies CAISESMVADYNEQFF.

This clonotype has more than one count but fewer than ten. The chain is built from TRBV10-3 and TRBJ2-5; TRBD1 is a possible D gene (5 bases). CDR3 length: 15 residues. From germline, CDR1 is ENHRY and CDR2 SYGVKD. V lost 5 bases to trimming and J lost 2 bases, with 15 bases between them. CDR3: CAISQGLPRQETQYF. DNA for the CDR3: TGTGCCATCAGTCAGGGCTTACCACGGCAAGAGACCCAGTACTTC.

This clonotype appeared a few times. The chain combines TRBV7-2 with TRBJ1-1; D is unclear. The CDR3 spans 12 residues. V dropped 1 base and J dropped 6 bases, with 6 bases sitting between them. Germline V CDR1 and CDR2: SGHTA, FQGNSA. For the CDR3, the DNA is TGTGCCAGCAGCTTAGGTACCCCTGAAGCTTTCTTT. Translating gives CASSLGTPEAFF.

This CDR3 reads CASSFTLPNTEAFF. The DNA of the CDR3 is TGTGCCAGCAGTTTCACTCTGCCGAACACTGAAGCTTTCTTT. V and J are TRBV6-6 and TRBJ1-1, with D uncertain. The germline CDR1 and CDR2 sequences are MNHNY and SVGAGI (reference sequence). V was cut by 4 bases and J by 1 base, with 10 bases left in between. This CDR3 has 14 amino acids.

This sequence joins TRBV5-6 and TRBJ2-2; D might be TRBD1 (5 bases). Between the trimmed V and J ends, which lost 2 bases and 2 bases, there was a span of 10 bases. The CDR3 sequence is 15 residues long. Per the germline V gene, CDR1 is SGHDT and CDR2 is YYEEEE. The CDR3 reads CASSFRQGNTGELFF. The CDR3 nucleotides are TGTGCCAGCAGCTTTAGGCAGGGAAACACCGGGGAGCTGTTTTTT.

The chain recombines TRBV24-1 with TRBJ2-7; D might be TRBD1 or TRBD2, each matching 5 bases. V lost 3 bases, J lost 2 bases, and 10 bases lay in between. The CDR3 consists of 14 residues. From germline, CDR1 is KGHDR and CDR2 SFDVKD. The CDR3 sequence: CATSDAGSPYEQYF. The CDR3 region has the DNA TGTGCCACCAGTGATGCAGGGAGTCCCTACGAGCAGTACTTC.

This rearrangement joins TRBV12-3 or TRBV12-4 to TRBJ2-1; the D is unclear. This CDR3 has 14 amino acids. V lost 8 bases to trimming and J lost 8 bases, with 19 bases between them. CDR3 sequence reads: CASLETGGYYEQFF. The CDR3 bases are TGTGCCAGCCTCGAAACCGGTGGGTACTATGAGCAGTTCTTC.

The V and J genes are TRBV20-1 and TRBJ2-5; 12 bases line up with TRBD2. In germline, CDR1 is DFQATT, CDR2 SNEGSKA (reference sequence). The CDR3 sequence is 18 residues long. Trimming at V came to 0 bases and at J to 5 bases, leaving 13 bases not matched to a gene. This chain's CDR3 is CSARDLGLAGHPGETQYF. The CDR3 region has the DNA TGCAGTGCTAGAGATCTAGGACTAGCGGGACATCCGGGGGAGACCCAGTACTTC.